What follows describes a single T cell receptor beta chain. The antigen is unknown. There are 16 residues in the CDR3. The junction had 3 bases not matched to a gene; V was cut back by 1 base and J by 4 bases. Germline-derived CDR1 and CDR2 are SGHVS and FNYEAQ. TCRdb independently ran MiXCR on the 5' RACE reads; one entry per CDR3 protein. The sample lists fewer than 650,000 distinct CDR3 sequences; around a fifth were seen once. This sample stems from a study of T cells after yellow fever vaccination. Study-level results: Few clonotypes appeared in both CD4 and CD8 compartments. Once the booster was given, most primary-vaccination clones reappeared, at approximately 97% for CD4 and over 85% for CD8. Abundant clonotypes from the bulk population could have been carried over as contaminants into FACS-sorted repertoires. Weaker overall, the secondary response nonetheless peaked faster (day 5 versus 15).

This TCR was recovered from a young man who received the YFV17D yellow fever vaccine. The genes are TRBV7-6 and TRBJ2-2, with TRBD2 matching over 10 bases. The sequenced sample was PBMCs, obtained approximately 22 days after the first yellow fever vaccination. CDR3 sequence: CASSLERLAGTGELFF. CDR3 nucleotide sequence: TGTGCCAGCAGCTTAGAAAGACTAGCGGGCACCGGGGAGCTGTTTTTT.